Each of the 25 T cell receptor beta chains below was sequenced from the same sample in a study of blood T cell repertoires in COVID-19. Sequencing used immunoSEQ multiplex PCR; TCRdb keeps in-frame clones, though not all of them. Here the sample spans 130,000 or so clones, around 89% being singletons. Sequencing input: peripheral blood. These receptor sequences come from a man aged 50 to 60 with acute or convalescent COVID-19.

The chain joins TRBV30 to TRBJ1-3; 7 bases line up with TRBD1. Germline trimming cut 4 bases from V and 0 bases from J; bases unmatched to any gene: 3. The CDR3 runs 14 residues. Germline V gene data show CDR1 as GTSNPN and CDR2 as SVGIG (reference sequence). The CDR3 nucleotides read TGTGCCTGGAACCGGGACAGCTCTGGAAACACCATATATTTT. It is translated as CAWNRDSSGNTIYF.

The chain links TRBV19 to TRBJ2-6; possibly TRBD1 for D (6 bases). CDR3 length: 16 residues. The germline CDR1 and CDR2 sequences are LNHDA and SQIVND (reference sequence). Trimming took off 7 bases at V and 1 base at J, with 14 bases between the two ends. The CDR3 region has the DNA TGTGCCAGTACCCAGAGGGGGTTATCTGGGGCCAACGTCCTGACTTTC. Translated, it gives CASTQRGLSGANVLTF. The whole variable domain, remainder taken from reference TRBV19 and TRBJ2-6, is DGGITQSPKYLFRKEGQNVTLSCEQNLNHDAMYWYRQDPGQGLRLIYYSQIVNDFQKGDIAEGYSVSREKKESFPLTVTSAQKNPTAFYLCASTQRGLSGANVLTFGAGSRLTVL.

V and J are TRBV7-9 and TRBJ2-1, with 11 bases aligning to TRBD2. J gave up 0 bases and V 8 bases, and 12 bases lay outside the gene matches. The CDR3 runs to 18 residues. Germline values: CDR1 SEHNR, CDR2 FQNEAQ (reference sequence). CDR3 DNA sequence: TGTGCCAGCGCCCCGGGACTAGCGGATTCCAGCTCCTACAATGAGCAGTTCTTC. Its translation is CASAPGLADSSSYNEQFF.

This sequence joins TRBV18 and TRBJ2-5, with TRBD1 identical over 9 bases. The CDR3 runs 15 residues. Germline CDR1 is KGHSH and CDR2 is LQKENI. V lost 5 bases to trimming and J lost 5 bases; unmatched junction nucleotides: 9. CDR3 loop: CASSIRDRDVETQYF. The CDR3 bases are TGTGCCAGCTCAATCCGGGACAGGGACGTTGAGACCCAGTACTTC. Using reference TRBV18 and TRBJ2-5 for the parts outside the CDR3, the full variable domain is NAGVMQNPRHLVRRRGQEARLRCSPMKGHSHVYWYRQLPEEGLKFMVYLQKENIIDESGMPKERFSAEFPKEGPSILRIQQVVRGDSAAYFCASSIRDRDVETQYFGPGTRLLVL.

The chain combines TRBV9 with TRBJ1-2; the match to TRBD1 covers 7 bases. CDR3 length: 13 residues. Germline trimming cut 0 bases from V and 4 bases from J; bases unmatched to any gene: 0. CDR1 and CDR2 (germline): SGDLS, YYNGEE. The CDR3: CASSVAGGYGYTF. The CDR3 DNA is TGTGCCAGCAGCGTAGCAGGGGGCTATGGCTACACCTTC.

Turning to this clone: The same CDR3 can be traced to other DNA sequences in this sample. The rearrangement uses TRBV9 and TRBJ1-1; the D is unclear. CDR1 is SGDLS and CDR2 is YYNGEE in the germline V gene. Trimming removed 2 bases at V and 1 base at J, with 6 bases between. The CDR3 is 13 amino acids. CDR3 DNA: TGTGCCAGCAGCGTTACCGGGAACACTGAAGCTTTCTTT. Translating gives CASSVTGNTEAFF.

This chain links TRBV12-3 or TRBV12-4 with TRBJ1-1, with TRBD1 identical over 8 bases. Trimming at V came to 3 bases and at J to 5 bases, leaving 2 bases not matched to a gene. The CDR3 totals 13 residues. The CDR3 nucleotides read TGTGCCAGCAGTTTCCAGGGGGCTACTGAAGCTTTCTTT. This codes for CASSFQGATEAFF.

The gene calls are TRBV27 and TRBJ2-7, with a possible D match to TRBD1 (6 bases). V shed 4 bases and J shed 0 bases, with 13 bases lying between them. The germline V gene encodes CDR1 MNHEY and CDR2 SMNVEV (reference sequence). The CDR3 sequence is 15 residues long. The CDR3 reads CASSYSGAFSYEQYF. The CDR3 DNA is TGTGCCAGCAGTTACTCAGGGGCATTCTCCTACGAGCAGTACTTC.

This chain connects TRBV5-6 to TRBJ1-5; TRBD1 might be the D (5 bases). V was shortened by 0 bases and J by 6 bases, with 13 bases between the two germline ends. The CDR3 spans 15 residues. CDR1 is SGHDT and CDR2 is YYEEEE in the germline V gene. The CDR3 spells CASSLGGRRGQPQHF. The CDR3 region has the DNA TGTGCCAGCAGCTTGGGTGGGAGGAGGGGTCAGCCCCAGCATTTT.

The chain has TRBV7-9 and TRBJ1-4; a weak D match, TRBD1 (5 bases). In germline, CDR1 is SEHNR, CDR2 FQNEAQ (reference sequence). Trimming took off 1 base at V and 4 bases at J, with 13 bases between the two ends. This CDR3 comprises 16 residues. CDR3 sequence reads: CASSLGRSGLNEKLFF. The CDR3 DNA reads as TGTGCCAGCAGCTTAGGACGGTCAGGGCTTAATGAAAAACTGTTTTTT.

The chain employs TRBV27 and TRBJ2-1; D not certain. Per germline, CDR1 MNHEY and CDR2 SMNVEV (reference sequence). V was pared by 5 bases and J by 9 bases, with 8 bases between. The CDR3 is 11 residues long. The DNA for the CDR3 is TGTGCCAGCAGTCATAGAGCTGAGCAGTTCTTC. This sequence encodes CASSHRAEQFF.

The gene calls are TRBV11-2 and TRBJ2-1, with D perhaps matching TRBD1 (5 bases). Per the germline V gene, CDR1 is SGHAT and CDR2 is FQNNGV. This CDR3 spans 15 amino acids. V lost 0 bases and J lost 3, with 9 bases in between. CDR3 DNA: TGTGCCAGCAGCTTAGAGGACACAGGCTACAATGAGCAGTTCTTC. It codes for CASSLEDTGYNEQFF.

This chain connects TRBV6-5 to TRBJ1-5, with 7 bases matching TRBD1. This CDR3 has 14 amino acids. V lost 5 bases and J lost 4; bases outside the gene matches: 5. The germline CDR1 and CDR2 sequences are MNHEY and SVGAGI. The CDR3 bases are TGTGCCAGCAGTAACCCAGGGGGGAATCAGCCCCAGCATTTT. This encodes CASSNPGGNQPQHF.

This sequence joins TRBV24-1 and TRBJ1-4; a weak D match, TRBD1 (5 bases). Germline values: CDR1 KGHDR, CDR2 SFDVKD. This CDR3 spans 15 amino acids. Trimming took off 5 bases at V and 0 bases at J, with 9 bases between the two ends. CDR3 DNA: TGTGCCACCAGTGGAGCGGGGGCAACTAATGAAAAACTGTTTTTT. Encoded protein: CATSGAGATNEKLFF.

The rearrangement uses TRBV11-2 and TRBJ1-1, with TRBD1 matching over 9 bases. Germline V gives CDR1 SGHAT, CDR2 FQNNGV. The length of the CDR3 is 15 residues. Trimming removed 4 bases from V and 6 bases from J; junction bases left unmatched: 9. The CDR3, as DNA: TGTGCCAGCAGCTACCAGACAGGGGGGTTCGCTGAAGCTTTCTTT. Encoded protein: CASSYQTGGFAEAFF. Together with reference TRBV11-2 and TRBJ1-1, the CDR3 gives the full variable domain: EAGVAQSPRYKIIEKRQSVAFWCNPISGHATLYWYQQILGQGPKLLIQFQNNGVVDDSQLPKDRFSAERLKGVDSTLKIQPAKLEDSAVYLCASSYQTGGFAEAFFGQGTRLTVV.

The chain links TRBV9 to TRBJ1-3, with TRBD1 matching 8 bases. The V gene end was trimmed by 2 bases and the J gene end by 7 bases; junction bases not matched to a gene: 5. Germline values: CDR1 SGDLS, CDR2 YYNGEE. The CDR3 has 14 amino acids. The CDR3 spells CASSVGQERNTIYF. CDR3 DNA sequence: TGTGCCAGCAGCGTGGGACAGGAGAGGAACACCATATATTTT.

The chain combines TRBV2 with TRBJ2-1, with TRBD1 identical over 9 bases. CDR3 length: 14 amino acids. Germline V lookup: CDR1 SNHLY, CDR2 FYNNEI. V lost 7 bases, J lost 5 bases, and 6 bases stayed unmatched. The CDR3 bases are TGTGCCAGCAATAAACAGGGGGCGAACAATGAGCAGTTCTTC. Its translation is CASNKQGANNEQFF.

The CDR3 DNA reads TGTGCCATCAGTGACAGAACTAATGAAAAACTGTTTTTT. This codes for CAISDRTNEKLFF. V usage is TRBV10-3 and J usage is TRBJ1-4; the D is unclear. This CDR3 region has 13 residues. The V end lost 3 bases, the J end lost 1 base, and 3 bases lay between the germline ends. The V gene's germline CDR1 is ENHRY and CDR2 SYGVKD.

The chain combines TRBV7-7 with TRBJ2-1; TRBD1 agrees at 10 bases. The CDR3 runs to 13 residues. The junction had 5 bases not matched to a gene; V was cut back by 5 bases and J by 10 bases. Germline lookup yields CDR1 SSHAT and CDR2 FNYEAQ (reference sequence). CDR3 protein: CASSMQTGGEQFF. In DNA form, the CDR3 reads TGTGCCAGCAGCATGCAGACAGGGGGCGAGCAGTTCTTC.

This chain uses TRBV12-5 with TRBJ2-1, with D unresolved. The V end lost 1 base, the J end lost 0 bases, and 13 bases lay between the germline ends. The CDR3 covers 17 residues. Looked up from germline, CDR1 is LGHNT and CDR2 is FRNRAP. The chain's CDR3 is CASGLEAAWSSYNEQFF. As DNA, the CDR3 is TGTGCTAGTGGTTTGGAGGCGGCCTGGAGCTCCTACAATGAGCAGTTCTTC.

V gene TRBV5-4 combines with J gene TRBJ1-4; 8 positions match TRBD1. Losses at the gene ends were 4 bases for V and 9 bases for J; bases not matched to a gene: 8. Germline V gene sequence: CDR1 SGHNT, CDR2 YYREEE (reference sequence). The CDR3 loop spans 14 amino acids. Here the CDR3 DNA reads TGTGCCAGCAGCCTGGACAGGGTCAATCAAAAACTGTTTTTT. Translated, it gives CASSLDRVNQKLFF.

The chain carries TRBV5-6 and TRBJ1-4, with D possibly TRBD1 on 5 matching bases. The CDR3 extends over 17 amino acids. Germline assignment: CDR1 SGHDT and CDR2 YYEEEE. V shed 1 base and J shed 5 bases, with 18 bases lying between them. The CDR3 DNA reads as TGTGCCAGCAGCTTGTTGCGATCTGGGGGGGTCAATGAAAAACTGTTTTTT. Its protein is CASSLLRSGGVNEKLFF.

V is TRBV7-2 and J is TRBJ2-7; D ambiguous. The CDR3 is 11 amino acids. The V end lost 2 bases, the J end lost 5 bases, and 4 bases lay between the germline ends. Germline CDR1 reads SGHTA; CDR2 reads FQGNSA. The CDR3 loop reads CASSLFDEQYF. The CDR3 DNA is TGTGCCAGCAGCTTATTCGACGAGCAGTACTTC.

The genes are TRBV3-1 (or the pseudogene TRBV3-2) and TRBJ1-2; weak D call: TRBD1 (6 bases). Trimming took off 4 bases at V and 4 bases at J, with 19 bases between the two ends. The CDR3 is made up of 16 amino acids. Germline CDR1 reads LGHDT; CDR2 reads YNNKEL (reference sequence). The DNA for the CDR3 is TGTGCCAGCAGCCGAGGTGGCGGGGGCCCGACCTATGGCTACACCTTC. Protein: CASSRGGGGPTYGYTF.

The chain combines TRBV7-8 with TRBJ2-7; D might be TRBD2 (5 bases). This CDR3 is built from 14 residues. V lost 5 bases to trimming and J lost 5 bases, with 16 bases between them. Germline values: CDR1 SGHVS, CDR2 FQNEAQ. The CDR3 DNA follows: TGTGCCAGCAGCGGTCGGGTTAGCGACAACGAGCAGTACTTC. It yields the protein CASSGRVSDNEQYF. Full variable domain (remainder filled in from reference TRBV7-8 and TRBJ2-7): GAGVSQSPRYKVAKRGQDVALRCDPISGHVSLFWYQQALGQGPEFLTYFQNEAQLDKSGLPSDRFFAERPEGSVSTLKIQRTQQEDSAVYLCASSGRVSDNEQYFGPGTRLTVT.